This T cell receptor (beta chain) was documented in a study of siplizumab effects on memory and regulatory T cells (dated by TCRdb to between 2018 and 2021). A note on the overall study: The study examined how the anti-CD2 antibody siplizumab affects alloreactive T-cell subsets in allogeneic mixed lymphocyte reactions built from human PBMCs. Paper-wide results and their limitations: Sequences below about 10^-5 frequency were poorly captured, so only a minor fraction of alloreactive clones could be mapped to unstimulated subsets. Whether proliferating Tregs from siplizumab cultures were suppressive was not functionally confirmed. Unstimulated naive T cells appeared to be more diverse than memory T cells, and naive cells seemed to make a substantial contribution to the alloresponse. Siplizumab significantly lowered the cumulative frequency of alloreactive sequences that could be traced to unstimulated CD4+ memory T cells. Among mappable alloreactive CD4+ clones, the Treg-derived fraction averaged 68.8% with siplizumab versus about 27% in control reactions. A naive or memory phenotype could not be assigned to roughly 80-97% of proliferating CD4+ or CD8+ clones.

For CDR1 and CDR2, the germline V gene lists MNHNS and SASEGT. Counted from cysteine to phenylalanine, this CDR3 has 13 amino acids. The only DNA kept is the CDR3, 39 bases in frame from the first base. V was cut back by 10 bases and J by 0 bases, leaving a gap of 13 bases between them. The library was built by means of the immunoSEQ multiplex PCR assay. Each sample had around 92,000 TCR templates assayed by the deep sequencing platform. Genomic DNA extracted from sorted T cells was used for TCRbeta CDR3 sequencing. As for the original processing: The R programming language was used for clonal analysis of TCRbeta CDR3 data. Unstimulated samples were compared with post-reaction CFSE-low samples to define alloreactive CD4+ and CD8+ clones. Alloreactive CD4+ clones were assigned to regulatory or non-regulatory origin by matching sequences to sorted unstimulated Treg and non-Treg repertoires. The source is immuneACCESS, and TCRdb retained only in-frame sequences with V and J called. Part of the clones is not carried over; for the studies checked, unresolved V genes explain less than half of this, and the remainder is unexplained. V, J and clone size derive from that table, while D and trimming were established from the DNA sequence. Present in this sample are more than 85,000 clones, 80% to 95% of which were seen just once. The ten top clones hold approximately 1.2% of the sample.

Sorted unstimulated T cells and proliferating T cells recovered from mixed lymphocyte reactions were subjected to TCRbeta CDR3 sequencing. Fresh whole blood from about ten HLA-typed healthy donors served as the source for isolating PBMCs. As to this clone: Its antigen remains unidentified. One base away there is no much larger clone; base qualities are not given.

Here the chain combines TRBV6-1 and TRBJ2-7; 5 matching bases give a weak D call of TRBD1. Sequencing was carried out using CD4+ T cells sorted from blood. The source of this sequence is a human donor in good health. At the DNA level, the sequence is TGTGCCATTCTCAGGGATAGCTCCTACGAGCAGTACTTC. This translates into CAILRDSSYEQYF.